This TCR beta chain came from a study of blood T cell repertoires in COVID-19. As for the study in general: Some COVID-19 samples were acute and others convalescent; all came from the United States, Italy and Spain. T cells, B-cell-depleted T cells, or PBMCs supplied cDNA or gDNA.

The data were produced by immunoSEQ multiplex PCR, yet TCRdb's version contains in-frame clones alone and is incomplete. The sample comprises about 74,000 clones, approximately 80% of which are singletons, and less than 15% rests with the top ten. The CDR3 is 13 amino acids. Deletions cut 7 bases from V and 0 bases from J, with 9 bases between. This clone is a singleton in its sample. The receptor comes from a human donor in a cohort sampled during active COVID-19. Material: peripheral blood. The V and J genes are TRBV12-3 or TRBV12-4 and TRBJ1-1; tentatively, D is TRBD1 (6 bases). Here the CDR3 DNA reads TGTGCCAGCACCAGGACAGTGAACACTGAAGCTTTCTTT. Residues: CASTRTVNTEAFF.